This T cell receptor (beta chain) derives from a study of early stage breast cancer tumors. Study conclusions and caveats: Blood repertoires resembled normal breast more than tumor.

For this clone: Its matching antigen is unknown.

TCRdb's table, derived via immunoSEQ multiplex PCR, lists solely in-frame clones and lacks some. The sample carries approximately 75,000 clones, around 80% recorded once. Sequenced sample: blood. The origin of this receptor is a person aged 40 to 49 with breast cancer.

This CDR3 is CASSESGTSVGEQFF. In nucleotides, the CDR3 is TGTGCCAGCAGCGAATCCGGGACTAGCGTTGGTGAGCAGTTCTTC. The V call is TRBV9, the J call TRBJ2-1; 10 bases agree with TRBD2. V shed 3 bases and J 9 bases; nucleotides not matched to a gene: 9. The CDR3 consists of 15 residues. Germline CDR1 is SGDLS and CDR2 is YYNGEE.